The 12 T cell receptor beta chains presented below share a single source sample, sequenced in a study of blood T cell repertoires in COVID-19 (dated by TCRdb to the early 2020s). The library was made by the immunoSEQ multiplex PCR assay. Held by TCRdb, this immuneACCESS table contains in-frame sequences only and omits some clones. Under half of the omission traces to an unresolved V gene where checked; the cause of the rest is unknown. Recorded for this sample are about 68,000 clones; nearly 90% of them occurred a single time. Of the sample, 7% to 10% falls within the top ten clones. Sequences were obtained from peripheral blood. The source is a man over 45 with active COVID-19.

V usage is TRBV19 and J usage is TRBJ1-3; no definite D call. This CDR3 region has 12 residues. Germline V gene lookup returns CDR1 LNHDA and CDR2 SQIVND (reference sequence). V was pared by 10 bases and J by 0 bases, with 7 bases between. CDR3 coding DNA: TGTGCCACAAAGAGCTCTGGAAACACCATATATTTT. Amino acid sequence: CATKSSGNTIYF.

The chain is built from TRBV6-6 and TRBJ2-5, with 9 bases fitting TRBD1. Looked up from germline, CDR1 is MNHNY and CDR2 is SVGAGI (reference sequence). CDR3 size: 15 residues. V dropped 8 bases and J dropped 5; count of bases not matched to a gene: 12. CDR3 sequence reads: CASRTGGQGKETQYF. DNA for the CDR3: TGTGCCAGCCGTACGGGTGGACAGGGGAAGGAGACCCAGTACTTC.

The chain combines TRBV11-2 with TRBJ2-7, with D maybe TRBD1 (5 bases). V was cut by 4 bases and J by 4 bases, with 11 bases left in between. Germline-derived CDR1 and CDR2 are SGHAT and FQNNGV. This CDR3 spans 13 amino acids. Written as DNA, the CDR3 is TGTGCCAGCAGCTCCTCCGCAGGGTACGAGCAGTACTTC. Translated, it gives CASSSSAGYEQYF.

The J gene is TRBJ2-2, the V gene TRBV6-2 or TRBV6-3; D unresolved. V lost 2 bases to trimming and J lost 2 bases, with 9 bases between them. Looked up from germline, CDR1 is MNHEY and CDR2 is SVGEGT. This CDR3 comprises 15 residues. The CDR3 loop reads CASSYSTENTGELFF. In nucleotides, the CDR3 is TGTGCCAGCAGTTACAGCACAGAAAACACCGGGGAGCTGTTTTTT.

CDR3 loop: CASSSKLRQASSYNSPLHF. Written as DNA, the CDR3 is TGTGCCAGCAGTTCAAAATTAAGACAGGCAAGCTCCTATAATTCACCCCTCCACTTT. The chain has TRBV27 and TRBJ1-6, with TRBD1 as a possible D gene (6 bases). V shed 4 bases and J shed 0 bases, with 19 bases lying between them. The germline gives CDR1 MNHEY, CDR2 SMNVEV (reference sequence). The CDR3 sequence is 19 residues long.

The rearrangement uses TRBV5-1 and TRBJ1-4, with a possible D match to TRBD1 (6 bases). Trimming shortened V by 4 bases and J by 8 bases, and 21 bases separated the two germline ends. Per the germline V gene, CDR1 is SGHRS and CDR2 is YFSETQ. The CDR3 loop spans 16 amino acids. The CDR3 DNA reads TGCGCCAGCAGCCGAGGGGACAACGGTGTCCGCGAAAAACTGTTTTTT. Encoded protein: CASSRGDNGVREKLFF.

This rearrangement joins TRBV5-1 to TRBJ2-5; 8 nucleotides agree with TRBD2. V shed 0 bases and J 2 bases; nucleotides not matched to a gene: 3. Germline V gene data show CDR1 as SGHRS and CDR2 as YFSETQ. The CDR3 is made up of 15 amino acids. The CDR3 is CASSLAGTRQETQYF. CDR3 in DNA: TGCGCCAGCAGCTTGGCCGGGACTAGACAAGAGACCCAGTACTTC.

The V call is TRBV19, the J call TRBJ1-4, with 7 bases lining up with TRBD1. V lost 3 bases to trimming and J lost 7 bases; unmatched junction nucleotides: 8. Germline lookup yields CDR1 LNHDA and CDR2 SQIVND (reference sequence). The CDR3 extends over 15 amino acids. Here the CDR3 DNA reads TGTGCCAGTAGTATGAGAGAAGGGGGCTTTGAAAAACTGTTTTTT. It encodes CASSMREGGFEKLFF.

The chain combines TRBV19 with TRBJ1-1, with 7 nucleotides matching TRBD1. CDR3 size: 16 residues. Germline lookup yields CDR1 LNHDA and CDR2 SQIVND (reference sequence). With 7 bases clipped from V and 2 bases from J, the junction kept 13 bases outside the gene matches. CDR3 protein: CASTGPGTELNTEAFF. CDR3 bases: TGTGCCAGTACGGGACCCGGGACAGAGCTAAACACTGAAGCTTTCTTT.

The chain links TRBV3-1 (or the pseudogene TRBV3-2) to TRBJ2-1; D gene ambiguous. CDR1 and CDR2 (germline): LGHDT, YNNKEL (reference sequence). The CDR3 runs to 15 residues. The V gene lost 0 bases and the J gene lost 7 bases, with 13 bases spanning the gap. The CDR3 coding sequence is TGTGCCAGCAGCCAAGAGGATGGCGGATGGAATGAGCAGTTCTTC. This translates into CASSQEDGGWNEQFF.

The rearrangement uses TRBV29-1 and TRBJ1-2, with D perhaps TRBD1 (5 bases). The CDR3 sequence is 12 residues long. The germline gives CDR1 SQVTM, CDR2 ANQGSEA. Trimming cost V 5 bases and J 8 bases, with 15 bases left between them. CDR3 region: CSVSRGSEGYTF. Here the CDR3 DNA reads TGCAGCGTTTCTCGGGGGAGTGAGGGCTACACCTTC. Together with reference TRBV29-1 and TRBJ1-2, the CDR3 gives the full variable domain: SAVISQKPSRDICQRGTSLTIQCQVDSQVTMMFWYRQQPGQSLTLIATANQGSEATYESGFVIDKFPISRPNLTFSTLTVSNMSPEDSSIYLCSVSRGSEGYTFGSGTRLTVV.

This chain uses TRBV2 with TRBJ2-1; D possibly corresponds to TRBD2 (6 bases). V shed 11 bases and J shed 5 bases, with 16 bases lying between them. Germline V lookup: CDR1 SNHLY, CDR2 FYNNEI. This CDR3 comprises 13 residues. The CDR3 DNA is TGTGCCGCGGAGGGGAGGATGGACAATGAGCAGTTCTTC. It encodes CAAEGRMDNEQFF.